This TCR beta chain was identified during a study of blood T cell repertoires in COVID-19. In the authors' methods: Counts of nucleated cells, estimated from reference gene primer amplification, were obtained. Sequenced by immunoSEQ multiplex PCR; TCRdb stores in-frame clones only, minus some. D and trimming were read from the DNA, whereas the V and J calls and clone size are those reported in that table. The data show 250,000 or so clones, about nine tenths seen once. Sequenced: peripheral blood. This receptor was obtained from a man aged 25 to 40 with COVID-19, enrolled during active disease.

CDR3 in DNA: TGTGCCAGCAGCCCGAACATGTTGGTGGACTATGGCTACACCTTC. Amino acid sequence: CASSPNMLVDYGYTF. The chain joins TRBV7-9 to TRBJ1-2, with unresolved D. V was shortened by 5 bases and J by 3 bases, with 16 bases between the two germline ends. The germline CDR1 and CDR2 sequences are SEHNR and FQNEAQ (reference sequence). The CDR3 runs to 15 residues.